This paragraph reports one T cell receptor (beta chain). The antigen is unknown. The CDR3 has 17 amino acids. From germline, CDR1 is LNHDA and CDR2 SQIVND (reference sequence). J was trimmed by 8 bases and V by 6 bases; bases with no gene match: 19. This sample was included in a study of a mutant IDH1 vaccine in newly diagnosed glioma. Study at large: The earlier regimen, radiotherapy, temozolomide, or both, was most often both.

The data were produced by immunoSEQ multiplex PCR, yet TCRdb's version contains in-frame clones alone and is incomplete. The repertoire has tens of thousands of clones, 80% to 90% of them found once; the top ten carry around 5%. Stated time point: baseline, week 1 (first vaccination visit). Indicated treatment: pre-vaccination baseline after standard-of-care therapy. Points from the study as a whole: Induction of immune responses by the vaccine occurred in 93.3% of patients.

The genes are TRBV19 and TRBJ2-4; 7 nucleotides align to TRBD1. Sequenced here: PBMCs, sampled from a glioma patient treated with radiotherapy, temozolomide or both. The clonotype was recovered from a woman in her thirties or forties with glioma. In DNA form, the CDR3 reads TGTGCCAGTAGAAAGGGGGCCTACAGGGGAATCTTTGACATTCAGTACTTC. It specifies CASRKGAYRGIFDIQYF.